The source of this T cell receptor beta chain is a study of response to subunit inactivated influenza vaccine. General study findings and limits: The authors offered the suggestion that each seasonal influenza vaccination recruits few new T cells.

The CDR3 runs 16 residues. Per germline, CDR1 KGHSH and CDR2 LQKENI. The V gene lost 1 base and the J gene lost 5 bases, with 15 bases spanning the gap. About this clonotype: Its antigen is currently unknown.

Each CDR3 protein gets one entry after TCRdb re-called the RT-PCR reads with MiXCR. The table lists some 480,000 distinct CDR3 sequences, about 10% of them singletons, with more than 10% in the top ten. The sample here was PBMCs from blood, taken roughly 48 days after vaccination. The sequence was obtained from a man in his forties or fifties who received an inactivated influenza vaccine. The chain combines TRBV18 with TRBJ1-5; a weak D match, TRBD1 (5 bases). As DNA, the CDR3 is TGTGCCAGCTCACCACTGCCAGGGAGGCTGGATCAGCCCCAGCATTTT. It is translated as CASSPLPGRLDQPQHF.